The text below deals with one T cell receptor beta chain. This sample was taken from a study of T cell responses to AZD1222 COVID-19 vaccine. J was trimmed by 7 bases and V by 6 bases; bases with no gene match: 7. There are 14 residues in the CDR3. Germline CDR1 reads KGHSH; CDR2 reads LQKENI. TCRdb's copy holds only in-frame clones and misses some; the assay was immunoSEQ multiplex PCR. The sample yields more than 120,000 clones, around 90% seen once. The sample here was peripheral blood, taken 28 days after the second AZD1222 dose. The V gene is TRBV18, the J gene TRBJ1-5; 9 nucleotides agree with TRBD1. The sequence came from an adult who received the AZD1222 COVID-19 vaccine. This CDR3 is CASSPDRGGQPQHF. The DNA for the CDR3 is TGTGCCAGCTCTCCGGACAGGGGTGGACAGCCCCAGCATTTT.